These T cell receptor beta chains were read from a single sample in a study of beta chain features in type 1 diabetes. The protocol was immunoSEQ multiplex PCR, while the TCRdb copy is restricted to in-frame clones and leaves out a portion. Here the sample spans about 260,000 clones, just over 20% being singletons. The material sequenced was naive CD4+ T cells from blood. All receptors derive from a woman between 35 and 50 years old with type 1 diabetes. Each CDR3 is given with its conserved first and last residue. The D gene is left open where the match is weak. For some rows the clone size is stated as once, few or many, or as a class when expanded; others skip it.

clone size: NA
J gene: TRBJ1-1
D gene: NA
V gene: TRBV27
CDR3 DNA: TGTGCCAGCAGTTTATGGGGAGGAAGCGCTTTCTTT
CDR3 protein: CASSLWGGSAFF

clone size: NA
J gene: TRBJ2-3
D gene: TRBD2
V gene: TRBV6-5
CDR3 DNA: TGTGCCAGCAGTTCTTGGACTAGCGGGACAGATACGCAGTATTTT
CDR3 protein: CASSSWTSGTDTQYF

clone size: few
J gene: TRBJ1-1
D gene: NA
V gene: TRBV6-6
CDR3 DNA: TGTGCCAGCACCTCAGGAGACAGTGTTATTGAAGCTTTCTTT
CDR3 protein: CASTSGDSVIEAFF

clone size: few
J gene: TRBJ2-3
D gene: TRBD2
V gene: TRBV29-1
CDR3 DNA: TGCAGCGTTGGAGTTAGCGGGGGTGGTGGAGATACGCAGTATTTT
CDR3 protein: CSVGVSGGGGDTQYF

clone size: NA
J gene: TRBJ1-4
D gene: NA
V gene: TRBV7-6
CDR3 DNA: TGTGCCAGCAGCCCCCGGTGGAGAGATAATGAAAAACTGTTTTTT
CDR3 protein: CASSPRWRDNEKLFF

clone size: NA
J gene: TRBJ1-2
D gene: TRBD1
V gene: TRBV7-6
CDR3 DNA: TGTGCCAGCAGCTTCGACAGGGGCAGCGGCTACACCTTC
CDR3 protein: CASSFDRGSGYTF

clone size: NA
J gene: TRBJ2-3
D gene: TRBD1
V gene: TRBV28
CDR3 DNA: TGTGCCAGCAGTTCGAAGGACAGGGATCCGGATACGCAGTATTTT
CDR3 protein: CASSSKDRDPDTQYF

clone size: NA
J gene: TRBJ2-1
D gene: TRBD1
V gene: TRBV7-2
CDR3 DNA: TGTGCCAGCACCCTGGGACAGTTATACAATGAGCAGTTCTTC
CDR3 protein: CASTLGQLYNEQFF

clone size: few
J gene: TRBJ2-7
D gene: NA
V gene: TRBV29-1
CDR3 DNA: TGCAGCATCGGACAGAGCTCCTACGAGCAGTACTTC
CDR3 protein: CSIGQSSYEQYF

clone size: few
J gene: TRBJ2-3
D gene: NA
V gene: TRBV30
CDR3 DNA: TGTGCCTGGTCCCGGGAATCAGATACGCAGTATTTT
CDR3 protein: CAWSRESDTQYF

clone size: NA
J gene: TRBJ2-4
D gene: NA
V gene: TRBV5-1
CDR3 DNA: TGCGCCAGCAGCTTGGAAGGGGTTCTAGCCAAAAACATTCAGTACTTC
CDR3 protein: CASSLEGVLAKNIQYF

clone size: NA
J gene: TRBJ2-1
D gene: TRBD1
V gene: TRBV15
CDR3 DNA: TGTGCCACCAGCAGTGGACAGGGGTATGATGAGCAGTTCTTC
CDR3 protein: CATSSGQGYDEQFF

clone size: few
J gene: TRBJ2-3
D gene: NA
V gene: TRBV29-1
CDR3 DNA: TGCAGCGTTGAAAACCCCTGGGCTGCTCCAGATACGCAGTATTTT
CDR3 protein: CSVENPWAAPDTQYF

clone size: NA
J gene: TRBJ2-7
D gene: NA
V gene: TRBV9
CDR3 DNA: TGTGCCAGCAGCGTAGGTGGGGACAACTACGAGCAGTACTTC
CDR3 protein: CASSVGGDNYEQYF

clone size: NA
J gene: TRBJ2-5
D gene: TRBD1
V gene: TRBV30
CDR3 DNA: TGTGCCTGGAGCCTAGGACAGGGGATGGGAGAGACCCAGTACTTC
CDR3 protein: CAWSLGQGMGETQYF

clone size: NA
J gene: TRBJ1-2
D gene: NA
V gene: TRBV29-1
CDR3 DNA: TGCAGCTCTGAAGCTGCAGGGCTCGACTATGGCTACACCTTC
CDR3 protein: CSSEAAGLDYGYTF

clone size: once
J gene: TRBJ2-7
D gene: NA
V gene: TRBV2
CDR3 DNA: TGTGCCAGCAGACTAAGAACAGGACCTCTCTACGAGCAGTACTTC
CDR3 protein: CASRLRTGPLYEQYF

clone size: NA
J gene: TRBJ2-5
D gene: TRBD2
V gene: TRBV5-4
CDR3 DNA: TGTGCCAGCAGCTCCAAAGCGGGACTACAAGAGACCCAGTACTTC
CDR3 protein: CASSSKAGLQETQYF

clone size: few
J gene: TRBJ2-7
D gene: NA
V gene: TRBV4-2
CDR3 DNA: TGTGCCAGCAGCCAAGGGTCGGGACTGCCTATAGAGCAGTACTTC
CDR3 protein: CASSQGSGLPIEQYF